Presented here are 14 T cell receptor beta chains from one specimen sequenced in a study of blood T cells in healthy people across ages. Sample-barcoded 5' priming and a J-beta primer mix drove a second PCR of about 6 to 11 cycles. TCRdb ran MiXCR on the 5' RACE reads and lists one entry per CDR3 protein. The sample shows fewer than 2,000,000 distinct CDR3 sequences, 35% to 50% of them seen only once. Sequenced material: blood. These receptors were obtained from a human donor in good health.

The V call is TRBV28, the J call TRBJ1-2; the D gene is possibly TRBD1 (5 bases). The germline V gene encodes CDR1 MDHEN and CDR2 SYDVKM. The ends were cut back, 4 bases at V and 10 bases at J, with 13 bases in the middle. The CDR3 consists of 12 residues. This chain's CDR3 is CASSWGRSTYTF. CDR3 sequence (DNA): TGTGCCAGCAGTTGGGGCCGGTCCACCTACACCTTC.

This clonotype was seen a few times. V usage is TRBV28 and J usage is TRBJ2-7; D is ambiguous. V lost 8 bases and J 3 bases, leaving 17 bases between the germline ends. Germline V gives CDR1 MDHEN, CDR2 SYDVKM. The CDR3 sequence is 14 residues long. The CDR3 sequence is CASGDPWSLYEQYF. CDR3 coding DNA: TGTGCCAGCGGCGACCCATGGTCCCTCTACGAGCAGTACTTC.

This clonotype was detected a few times. The rearrangement joins TRBV4-2 to TRBJ2-3; 7 nucleotides agree with TRBD1. V trimming: 4 bases; J trimming: 2 bases; junction bases outside the gene matches: 3. CDR1 is LGHNA, CDR2 YNFKEQ, per germline. The CDR3 spans 14 residues. The CDR3 region is CASSPGQNTDTQYF. The CDR3 DNA sequence: TGTGCCAGCAGCCCGGGACAGAACACAGATACGCAGTATTTT.

This clonotype was detected a few times. The V call is TRBV6-5, the J call TRBJ2-5; TRBD1 agrees at 9 bases. Germline assignment: CDR1 MNHEY and CDR2 SVGAGI. The CDR3 runs 16 residues. V dropped 3 bases and J dropped 5; count of bases not matched to a gene: 10. The CDR3 DNA sequence: TGTGCCAGCAGTTATATTCCGGGACAGGGCGTCGAGACCCAGTACTTC. This codes for CASSYIPGQGVETQYF.

This clonotype was detected a few times. This chain joins TRBV3-1 and TRBJ2-1, with 10 bases aligning to TRBD2. V gave up 0 bases and J gave up 7 bases; unmatched junction bases: 18. The CDR3 extends over 20 amino acids. In germline, CDR1 is LGHDT, CDR2 YNNKEL (reference sequence). This CDR3 is CASSQDSWSELAGARNEQFF. In DNA, the CDR3 is TGTGCCAGCAGCCAAGATTCCTGGTCGGAGCTAGCGGGGGCTCGGAATGAGCAGTTCTTC.

This clonotype occurred a few times. The V gene is TRBV6-2 or TRBV6-3, the J gene TRBJ2-3, with D maybe TRBD2 (5 bases). CDR1 and CDR2 (germline): MNHEY, SVGEGT. V lost 0 bases and J lost 2, with 15 bases in between. This CDR3 is 17 amino acids long. CDR3 sequence: CASSYSIGSDLTDTQYF. The CDR3 DNA follows: TGTGCCAGCAGTTACTCGATAGGTAGCGACCTCACAGATACGCAGTATTTT.

The chain couples TRBV3-1 to TRBJ1-5; tentatively, D is TRBD1 (6 bases). V lost 4 bases and J 4 bases, leaving 14 bases between the germline ends. Per the germline V gene, CDR1 is LGHDT and CDR2 is YNNKEL (reference sequence). The CDR3 has 15 amino acids. CDR3 loop: CASSPRGGTNQPQHF. The CDR3 DNA follows: TGTGCCAGCAGCCCCCGAGGGGGGACAAATCAGCCCCAGCATTTT.

The chain couples TRBV5-1 to TRBJ2-2; a weak D match, TRBD1 (6 bases). Germline V gene data show CDR1 as SGHRS and CDR2 as YFSETQ. V was shortened by 1 base and J by 4 bases, with 17 bases between the two germline ends. CDR3 length equals 17 residues. In DNA, the CDR3 is TGCGCCAGCAGCTTGAGGACAGTCGAGAGGAGCACCGGGGAGCTGTTTTTT. As protein: CASSLRTVERSTGELFF.

This clonotype was detected only a few times. The rearrangement joins TRBV18 to TRBJ1-5; D gene uncertain. V was shortened by 3 bases and J by 7 bases, with 10 bases between the two germline ends. The germline V gene encodes CDR1 KGHSH and CDR2 LQKENI. The CDR3 extends over 13 amino acids. The CDR3 is CASSPMNGQPQHF. As DNA, the CDR3 is TGTGCCAGCTCACCGATGAATGGGCAGCCCCAGCATTTT.

This sequence joins TRBV28 and TRBJ2-6; the D call may be TRBD1 or TRBD2 (5 bases each). This CDR3 comprises 17 residues. Trimming took off 6 bases at V and 1 base at J, with 16 bases between the two ends. Looked up from germline, CDR1 is MDHEN and CDR2 is SYDVKM. CDR3 DNA: TGTGCCAGCAGCAACCCGGGACGGGCTTCTGGGGCCAACGTCCTGACTTTC. It encodes CASSNPGRASGANVLTF.

The chain combines TRBV18 with TRBJ1-1; the D is unclear. Trimming took 2 bases from V and 7 from J, leaving 20 bases between them. CDR1 is KGHSH, CDR2 LQKENI, per germline. The CDR3 has 16 amino acids. The CDR3 sequence: CASSPIFVRDGVEAFF. The CDR3 region has the DNA TGTGCCAGCTCACCAATTTTCGTAAGGGATGGGGTTGAAGCTTTCTTT.

The chain carries TRBV7-3 and TRBJ1-1, with D unclear. V lost 4 bases and J 4 bases, leaving 10 bases between the germline ends. Per germline, CDR1 SGHTA and CDR2 FQGTGA. CDR3 length: 13 residues. CDR3 nucleotides: TGTGCCAGCAGCTCCGACGGGCGCACTGAAGCTTTCTTT. Translation gives CASSSDGRTEAFF.

The chain couples TRBV12-3 or TRBV12-4 to TRBJ1-2, with D possibly being TRBD1 (6 bases). This CDR3 contains 16 residues. The V gene lost 4 bases and the J gene lost 6 bases, with 21 bases spanning the gap. The CDR3, as DNA: TGTGCCAGCAGTTACGTCGGGTCGGGCAGGGGAGATGGCTACACCTTC. This translates into CASSYVGSGRGDGYTF.

A word on this clonotype: Mismatch with germline at one junction end may stem from a read error. The gene calls are TRBV7-9 and TRBJ1-2, with D hard to call. The length of the CDR3 is 14 residues. Germline V lookup: CDR1 SEHNR, CDR2 FQNEAQ (reference sequence). The chain's CDR3 is CAGSLAEENYGYTF. The CDR3 nucleotides are TGTGCCGGCAGCTTAGCGGAGGAAAACTATGGCTACACCTTC.